The present T cell receptor beta chain was sequenced within a study of OX40 agonist ivuxolimab in advanced cancers. Study in general: The patients' treatment was ivuxolimab, an agonistic anti-OX40 (CD134) antibody. The eligibility criteria allowed prior anti-PD-1, anti-PD-L1 or anti-CTLA-4 therapy, and 40% had some.

Systemic immunosuppression or a history of autoimmune disease excluded patients. Study conclusions and caveats: Clonal expansion by week 6 occurred in CD4+ and CD8+ blood T cells (at 0.1 to 3.0 mg/kg).

As to this clone: As yet, its antigen is unknown.

TCRdb's table, derived via immunoSEQ multiplex PCR, lists solely in-frame clones and lacks some. The data show over 85,000 clones, around 90% seen once. CDR1 is SGHAT and CDR2 is FQNNGV in the germline V gene. The CDR3 length is 13 residues. With 5 bases removed from V and 6 bases from J, the gap between germline ends came to 11 bases. The sample here was CD4+ or CD8+ T cells sorted from blood, taken in a trial of the OX40 agonist ivuxolimab. The clonotype was recovered from an adult with an advanced solid tumor such as melanoma, head and neck, liver or kidney cancer. The V gene is TRBV11-2, the J gene TRBJ1-5; a weak D match, TRBD1 (5 bases). CDR3 region: CASSPDSFQPQHF. The CDR3 coding sequence is TGTGCCAGCAGCCCCGACAGTTTTCAGCCCCAGCATTTT.